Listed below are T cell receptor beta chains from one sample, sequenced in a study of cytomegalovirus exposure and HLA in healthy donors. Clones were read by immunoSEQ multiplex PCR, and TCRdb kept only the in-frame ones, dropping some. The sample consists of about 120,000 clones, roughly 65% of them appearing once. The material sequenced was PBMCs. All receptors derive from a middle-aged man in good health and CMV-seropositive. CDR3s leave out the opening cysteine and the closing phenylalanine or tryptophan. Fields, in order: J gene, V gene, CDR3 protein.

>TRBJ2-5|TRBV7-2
ASSGNQGETQY
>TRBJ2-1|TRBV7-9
ASSLAGTYNEQF
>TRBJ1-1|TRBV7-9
ASSPSDSENTEAF
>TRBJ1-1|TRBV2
ASRWDRAEAF
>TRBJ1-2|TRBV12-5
ASGLRTGGGYT
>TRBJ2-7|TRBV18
ASSPGTGTYEQY
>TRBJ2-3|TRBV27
ASRDFRALTDTQY
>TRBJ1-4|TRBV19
ASSSGTVDEKLF
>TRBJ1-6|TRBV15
ATSTRGDSPLH
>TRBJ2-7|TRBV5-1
ASSLLGSFGSYEQY
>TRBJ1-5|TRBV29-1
SVVLQGSSNQPQH
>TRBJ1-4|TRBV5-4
ASSLASTENEKLF
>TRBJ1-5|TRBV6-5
ASRRGARQPQH
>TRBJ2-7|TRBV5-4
ASSLGSSGATYEQY
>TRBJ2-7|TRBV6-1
ASSLPYRGREQY
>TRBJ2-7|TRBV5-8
ASSLQDYEQY
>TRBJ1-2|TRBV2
ASSEGTDSYGYT
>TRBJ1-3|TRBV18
ASSPNLQDSGNTIY
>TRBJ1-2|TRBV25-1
ASRAAGANRGGYT
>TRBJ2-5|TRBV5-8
ASSLVYREQETQY
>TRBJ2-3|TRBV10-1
ASSASGGAADTQY
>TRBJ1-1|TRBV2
ASSPREATEAF
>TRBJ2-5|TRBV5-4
ASSPPQALAETQY
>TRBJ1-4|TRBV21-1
ASSSRLGEKLF
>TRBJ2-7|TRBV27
ASSSGQGAYEQY
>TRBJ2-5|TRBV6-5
ASSYGTGVGETQY
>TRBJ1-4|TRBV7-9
ASSTSGTGGAGGF
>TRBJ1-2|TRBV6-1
ASSEGWTAANYGYT
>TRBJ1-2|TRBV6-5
ASSYAKDRRMSYT
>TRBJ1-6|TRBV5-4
ASSRIGAGNSPLH
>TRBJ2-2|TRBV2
ASSPGTGDSGELF
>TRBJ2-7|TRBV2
ASNGVGNYEQY
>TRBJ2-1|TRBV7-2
ASSLGQGGYNEQF
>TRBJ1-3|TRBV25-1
ASSPQGLPGGNTIY
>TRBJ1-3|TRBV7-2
ASSYHGQFGNTIY
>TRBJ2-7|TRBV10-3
ATKTTSEYEQY
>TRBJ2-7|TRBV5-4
ASSSLTDYEQY
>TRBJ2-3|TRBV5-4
ASSLGPFSSTDTQY
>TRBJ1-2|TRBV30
AWTGDNYGYT
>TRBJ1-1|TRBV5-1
ASSLEGQEAF
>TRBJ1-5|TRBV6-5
ASSYAGQGSHQPQH
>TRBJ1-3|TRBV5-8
ASSRGDREVRTIY
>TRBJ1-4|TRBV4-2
ASSQGALSPEKLF
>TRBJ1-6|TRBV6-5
ASGRDRMNSPLH
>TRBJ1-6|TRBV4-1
ASSPTGESLH
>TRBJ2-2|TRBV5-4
ASSLAWGGKTGELF
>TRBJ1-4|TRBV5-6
ASSILDREGEKLF
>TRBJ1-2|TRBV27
ASSLKGGRDRSYGYT
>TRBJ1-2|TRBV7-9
SSSLVGAGYT
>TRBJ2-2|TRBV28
ASSFPQGFSTGELF
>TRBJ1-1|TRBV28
ASSRYSTEAF
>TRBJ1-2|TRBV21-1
ASSKVSCNIMYGYT
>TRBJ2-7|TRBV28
ASSLFSSGTYEQY
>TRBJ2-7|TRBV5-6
ASSLRRHSYEQY